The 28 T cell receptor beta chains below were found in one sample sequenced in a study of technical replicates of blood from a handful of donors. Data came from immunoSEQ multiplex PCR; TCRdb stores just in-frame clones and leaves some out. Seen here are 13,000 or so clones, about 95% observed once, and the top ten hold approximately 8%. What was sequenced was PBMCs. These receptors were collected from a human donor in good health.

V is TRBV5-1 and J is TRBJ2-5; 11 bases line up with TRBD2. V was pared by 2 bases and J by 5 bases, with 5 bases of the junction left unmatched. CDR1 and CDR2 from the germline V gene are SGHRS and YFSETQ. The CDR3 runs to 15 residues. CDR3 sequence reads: CASSFVAGGPETQYF. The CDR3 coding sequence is TGCGCCAGCAGCTTCGTAGCGGGAGGGCCTGAGACCCAGTACTTC.

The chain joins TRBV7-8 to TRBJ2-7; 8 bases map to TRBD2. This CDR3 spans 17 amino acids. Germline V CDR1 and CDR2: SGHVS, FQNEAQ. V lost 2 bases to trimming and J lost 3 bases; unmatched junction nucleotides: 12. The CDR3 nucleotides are TGTGCCAGCAGCTTAACCTCGGGGGGGAGGGCCTTCTACGAGCAGTACTTC. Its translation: CASSLTSGGRAFYEQYF.

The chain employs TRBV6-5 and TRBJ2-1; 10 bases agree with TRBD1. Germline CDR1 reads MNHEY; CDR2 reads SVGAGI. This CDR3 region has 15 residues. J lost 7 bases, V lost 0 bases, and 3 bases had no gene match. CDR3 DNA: TGTGCCAGCAGTTACTCGACAGGGGGCGGGAATGAGCAGTTCTTC. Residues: CASSYSTGGGNEQFF.

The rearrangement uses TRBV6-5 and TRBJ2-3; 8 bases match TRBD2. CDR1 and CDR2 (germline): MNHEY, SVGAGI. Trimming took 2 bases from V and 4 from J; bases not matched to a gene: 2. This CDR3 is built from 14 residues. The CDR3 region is CASSYDGRADTQYF. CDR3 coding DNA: TGTGCCAGCAGTTACGACGGGAGGGCAGATACGCAGTATTTT.

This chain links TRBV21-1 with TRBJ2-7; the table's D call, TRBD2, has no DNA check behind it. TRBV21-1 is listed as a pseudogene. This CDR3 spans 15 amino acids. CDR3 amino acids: CASSADLEGLWEQYF. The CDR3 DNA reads TGTGCCAGCAGCGCAGACCTGGAGGGGCTCTGGGAGCAGTACTTC.

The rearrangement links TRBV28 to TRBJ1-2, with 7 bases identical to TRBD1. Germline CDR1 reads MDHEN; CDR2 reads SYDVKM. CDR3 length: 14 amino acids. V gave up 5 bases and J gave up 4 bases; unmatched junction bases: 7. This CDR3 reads CASSAGTVGYGYTF. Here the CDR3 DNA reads TGTGCCAGCAGTGCCGGGACAGTCGGCTATGGCTACACCTTC.

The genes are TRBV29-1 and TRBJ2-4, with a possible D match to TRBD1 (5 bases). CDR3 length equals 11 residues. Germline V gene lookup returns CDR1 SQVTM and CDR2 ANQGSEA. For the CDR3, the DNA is TGCAGTACAGGCTATCAAAACATTCAGTACTTC. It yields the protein CSTGYQNIQYF.

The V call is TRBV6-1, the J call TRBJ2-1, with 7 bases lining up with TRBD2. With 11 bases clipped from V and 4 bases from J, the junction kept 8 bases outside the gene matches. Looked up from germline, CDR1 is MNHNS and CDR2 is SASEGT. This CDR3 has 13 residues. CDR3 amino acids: CAGSLAAYNEQFF. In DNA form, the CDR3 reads TGTGCCGGTTCCCTAGCGGCTTACAATGAGCAGTTCTTC.

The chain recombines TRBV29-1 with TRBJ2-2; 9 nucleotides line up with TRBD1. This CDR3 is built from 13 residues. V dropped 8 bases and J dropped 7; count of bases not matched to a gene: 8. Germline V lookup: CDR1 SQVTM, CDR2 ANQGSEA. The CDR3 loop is CSSRGTGHGELFF. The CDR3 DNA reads TGCAGCTCTAGGGGGACAGGGCACGGGGAGCTGTTTTTT.

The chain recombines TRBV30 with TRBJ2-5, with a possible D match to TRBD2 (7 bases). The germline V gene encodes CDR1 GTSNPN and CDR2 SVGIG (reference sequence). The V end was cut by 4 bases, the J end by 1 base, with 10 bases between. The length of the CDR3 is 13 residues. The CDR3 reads CAWKGGGQETQYF. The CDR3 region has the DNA TGTGCCTGGAAGGGAGGGGGCCAAGAGACCCAGTACTTC.

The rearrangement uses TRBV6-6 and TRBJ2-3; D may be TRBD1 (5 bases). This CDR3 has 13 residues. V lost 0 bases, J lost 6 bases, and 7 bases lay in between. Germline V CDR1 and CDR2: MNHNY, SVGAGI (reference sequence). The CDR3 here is CASSYSSGDTQYF. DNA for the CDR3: TGTGCCAGCAGTTACTCCTCAGGGGATACGCAGTATTTT.

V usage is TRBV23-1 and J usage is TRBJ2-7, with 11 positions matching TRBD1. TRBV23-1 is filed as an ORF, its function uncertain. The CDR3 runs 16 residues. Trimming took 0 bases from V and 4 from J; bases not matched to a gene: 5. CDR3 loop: CASSQSSGTGGYEQYF. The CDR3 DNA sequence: TGCGCCAGCAGTCAATCCTCCGGGACAGGGGGTTACGAGCAGTACTTC.

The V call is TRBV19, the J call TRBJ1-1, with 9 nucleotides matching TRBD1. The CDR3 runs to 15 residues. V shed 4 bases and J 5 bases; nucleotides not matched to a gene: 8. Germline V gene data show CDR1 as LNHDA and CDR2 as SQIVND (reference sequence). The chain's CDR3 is CASSTTGGVGTEAFF. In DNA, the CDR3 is TGTGCCAGTAGTACTACAGGGGGCGTCGGGACTGAAGCTTTCTTT.

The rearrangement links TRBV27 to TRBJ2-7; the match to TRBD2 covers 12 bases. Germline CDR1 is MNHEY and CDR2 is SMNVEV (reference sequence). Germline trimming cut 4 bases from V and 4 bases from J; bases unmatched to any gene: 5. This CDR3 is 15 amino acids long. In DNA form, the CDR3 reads TGTGCCAGCAGTTACGGACTAGCGGGATCTTACGAGCAGTACTTC. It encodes CASSYGLAGSYEQYF.

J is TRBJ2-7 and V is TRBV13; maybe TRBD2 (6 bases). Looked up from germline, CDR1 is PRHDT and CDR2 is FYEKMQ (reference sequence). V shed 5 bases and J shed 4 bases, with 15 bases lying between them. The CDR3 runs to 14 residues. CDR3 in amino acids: CASSPSLARYEQYF. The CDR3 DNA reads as TGTGCCAGCAGCCCCTCGCTAGCGAGGTACGAGCAGTACTTC.

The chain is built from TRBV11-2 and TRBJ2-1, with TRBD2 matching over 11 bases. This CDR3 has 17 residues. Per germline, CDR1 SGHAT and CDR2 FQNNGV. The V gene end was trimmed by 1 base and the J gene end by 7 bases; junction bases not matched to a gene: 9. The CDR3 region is CASSLAVLAGGLNEQFF. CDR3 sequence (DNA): TGTGCCAGCAGCTTAGCTGTCCTAGCGGGAGGTTTAAATGAGCAGTTCTTC.

CDR3 region: CASSIDSGGESYEQYF. The CDR3 coding sequence is TGTGCCAGTAGTATAGATAGCGGTGGAGAGTCCTACGAGCAGTACTTC. The chain links TRBV19 to TRBJ2-7; a possible D gene is TRBD2 (6 bases). V was shortened by 0 bases and J by 1 base, with 13 bases between the two germline ends. Per the germline V gene, CDR1 is LNHDA and CDR2 is SQIVND (reference sequence). This CDR3 contains 16 residues.

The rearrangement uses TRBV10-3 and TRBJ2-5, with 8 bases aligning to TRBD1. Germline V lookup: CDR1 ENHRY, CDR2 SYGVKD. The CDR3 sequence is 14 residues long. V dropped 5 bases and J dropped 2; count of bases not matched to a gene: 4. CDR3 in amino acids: CAISLGQGQETQYF. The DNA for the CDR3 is TGTGCCATCAGTCTTGGACAGGGACAAGAGACCCAGTACTTC.

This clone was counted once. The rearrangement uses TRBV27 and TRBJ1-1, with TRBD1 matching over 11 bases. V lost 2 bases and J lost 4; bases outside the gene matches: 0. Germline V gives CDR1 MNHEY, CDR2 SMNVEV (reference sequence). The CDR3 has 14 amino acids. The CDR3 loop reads CASSLGTGGTEAFF. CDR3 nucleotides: TGTGCCAGCAGTTTAGGGACAGGGGGCACTGAAGCTTTCTTT.

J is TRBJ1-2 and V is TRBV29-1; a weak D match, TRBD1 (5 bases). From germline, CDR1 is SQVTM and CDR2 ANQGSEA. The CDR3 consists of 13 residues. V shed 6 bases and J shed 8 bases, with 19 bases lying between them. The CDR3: CSVATGRSGGYTF. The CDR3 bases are TGCAGCGTAGCCACCGGGCGCTCAGGGGGCTACACCTTC.

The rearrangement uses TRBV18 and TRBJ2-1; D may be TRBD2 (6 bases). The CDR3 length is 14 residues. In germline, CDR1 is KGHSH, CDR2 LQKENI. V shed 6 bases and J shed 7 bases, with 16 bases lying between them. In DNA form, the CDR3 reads TGTGCCAGCTCGCCCCCCGGAGGGAGGAATGAGCAGTTCTTC. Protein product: CASSPPGGRNEQFF.

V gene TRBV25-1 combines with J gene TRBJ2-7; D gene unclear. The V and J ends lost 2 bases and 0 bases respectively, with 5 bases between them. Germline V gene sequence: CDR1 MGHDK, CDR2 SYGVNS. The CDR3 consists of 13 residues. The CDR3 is CASSELSSYEQYF. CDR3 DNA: TGTGCCAGCAGTGAACTAAGCTCCTACGAGCAGTACTTC.

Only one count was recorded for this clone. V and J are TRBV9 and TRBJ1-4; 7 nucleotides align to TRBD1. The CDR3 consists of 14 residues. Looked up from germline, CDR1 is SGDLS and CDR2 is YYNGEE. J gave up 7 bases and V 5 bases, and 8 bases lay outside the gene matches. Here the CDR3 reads CASSYTGESEKLFF. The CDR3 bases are TGTGCCAGCAGTTACACAGGGGAAAGTGAAAAACTGTTTTTT.

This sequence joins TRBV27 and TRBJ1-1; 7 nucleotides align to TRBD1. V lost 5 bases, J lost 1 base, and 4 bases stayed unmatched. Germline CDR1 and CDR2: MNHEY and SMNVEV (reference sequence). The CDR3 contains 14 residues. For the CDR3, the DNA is TGTGCCAGCAGTCAGCGGACAGGGAACACTGAAGCTTTCTTT. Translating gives CASSQRTGNTEAFF.

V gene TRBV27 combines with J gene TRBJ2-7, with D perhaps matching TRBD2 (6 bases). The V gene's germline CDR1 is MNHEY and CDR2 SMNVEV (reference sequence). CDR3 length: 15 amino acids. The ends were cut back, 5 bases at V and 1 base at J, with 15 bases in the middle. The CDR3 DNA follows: TGTGCCAGCAGTCCCCGCGGGGTATGGTCCTACGAGCAGTACTTC. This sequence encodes CASSPRGVWSYEQYF.

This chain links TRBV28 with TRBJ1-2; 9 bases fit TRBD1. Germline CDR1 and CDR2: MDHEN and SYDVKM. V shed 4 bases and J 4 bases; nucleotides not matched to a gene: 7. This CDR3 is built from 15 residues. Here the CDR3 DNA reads TGTGCCAGCAGTTCCTCGGGACAGGGCGCCTATGGCTACACCTTC. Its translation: CASSSSGQGAYGYTF.

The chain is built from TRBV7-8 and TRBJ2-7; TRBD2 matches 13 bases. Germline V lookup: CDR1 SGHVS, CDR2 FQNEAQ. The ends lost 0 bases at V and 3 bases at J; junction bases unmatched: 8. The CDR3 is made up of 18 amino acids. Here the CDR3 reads CASSLAELAGGLVYEQYF. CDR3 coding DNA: TGTGCCAGCAGCTTAGCGGAACTAGCGGGAGGGTTGGTCTACGAGCAGTACTTC.

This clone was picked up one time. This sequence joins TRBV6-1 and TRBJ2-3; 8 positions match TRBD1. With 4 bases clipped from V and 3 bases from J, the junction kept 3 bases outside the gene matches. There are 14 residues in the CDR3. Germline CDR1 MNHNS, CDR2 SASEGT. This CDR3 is CASSATGVTDTQYF. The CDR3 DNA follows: TGTGCCAGCAGTGCGACAGGGGTAACAGATACGCAGTATTTT.